This T cell receptor (beta chain) originates from a study of cytomegalovirus exposure and HLA in healthy donors. Across the study: Early released data had around 79 million unique TCRs, all coming from HLA-typed donors.

Both 60 Vbeta primers and 13 Jbeta primers went into the PCR. The data were produced by immunoSEQ multiplex PCR, yet TCRdb's version contains in-frame clones alone and is incomplete. In the table there are about 110,000 clones, 73% of which are singletons. Germline V gene data show CDR1 as ENHRY and CDR2 as SYGVKD. The V gene lost 3 bases and the J gene lost 6 bases, with 17 bases spanning the gap. The CDR3 runs 15 residues. This clonotype was obtained from a woman between 40 and 50 years old in good health and CMV-seronegative. The rearrangement uses TRBV10-3 and TRBJ1-2; D not resolved. Specimen: PBMCs. CDR3 coding DNA: TGTGCCATCAGTGATCCCCTAACAGTAGGCAATGGCTACACCTTC. This sequence encodes CAISDPLTVGNGYTF.